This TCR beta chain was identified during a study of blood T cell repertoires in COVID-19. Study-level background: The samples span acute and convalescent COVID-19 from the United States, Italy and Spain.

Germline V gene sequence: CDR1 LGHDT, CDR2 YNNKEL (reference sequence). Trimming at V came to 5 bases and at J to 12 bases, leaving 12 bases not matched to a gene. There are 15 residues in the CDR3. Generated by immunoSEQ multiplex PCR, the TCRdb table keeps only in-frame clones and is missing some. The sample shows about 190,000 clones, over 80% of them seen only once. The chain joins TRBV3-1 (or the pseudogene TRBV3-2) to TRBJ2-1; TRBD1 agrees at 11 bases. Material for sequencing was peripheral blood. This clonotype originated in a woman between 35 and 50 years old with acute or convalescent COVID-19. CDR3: CASSTPGQGVFGQFF. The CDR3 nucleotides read TGTGCCAGCAGCACTCCGGGACAGGGGGTCTTCGGGCAGTTCTTC.